Below are 21 T cell receptor beta chains sequenced from a single sample in a study of blood T cells in healthy people across ages. The use of a sample-barcoded 5' primer and a J-beta primer mix characterized a second PCR of 7 to 11 cycles. TCRdb itself ran the 5' RACE reads through MiXCR, one entry per CDR3 protein. Here the sample spans around 800,000 distinct CDR3 sequences, about 53% being singletons. The sample consisted of blood. These receptors all come from a man aged 80 or over in good health.

V gene TRBV5-1 combines with J gene TRBJ2-3; D perhaps matches TRBD2 (5 bases). Per germline, CDR1 SGHRS and CDR2 YFSETQ. Trimming took off 4 bases at V and 4 bases at J, with 13 bases between the two ends. The CDR3 sequence is 14 residues long. As DNA, the CDR3 is TGCGCCAGCAGCCTGGAGGCGGGTTCAGATACGCAGTATTTT. It encodes CASSLEAGSDTQYF.

This chain joins TRBV5-1 and TRBJ1-1; D is undetermined. The CDR3 is made up of 14 amino acids. Trimming removed 4 bases at V and 0 bases at J, with 10 bases between. The germline gives CDR1 SGHRS, CDR2 YFSETQ. DNA of the CDR3: TGCGCCAGCAGCCTGCCCAGCTTGAACACTGAAGCTTTCTTT. Translation gives CASSLPSLNTEAFF.

This clonotype has a single count. CDR3 loop: CASSFPGTRVEQFF. DNA for the CDR3: TGTGCCAGCAGCTTCCCCGGGACTAGAGTTGAGCAGTTCTTC. The chain links TRBV3-1 to TRBJ2-1, with 8 bases aligning to TRBD2. Germline loops: CDR1 LGHDT, CDR2 YNNKEL (reference sequence). The CDR3 sequence is 14 residues long. The V and J ends lost 5 bases and 9 bases, in that order; junction bases with no gene match: 9.

This clonotype has just a few counts. The V gene is TRBV7-9, the J gene TRBJ2-5; D gene unclear. The length of the CDR3 is 14 residues. V was clipped by 5 bases and J by 1 base, with 11 bases between them. The germline V gene has CDR1 SEHNR and CDR2 FQNEAQ (reference sequence). The CDR3 here is CASSPSGPQETQYF. CDR3 sequence (DNA): TGTGCCAGCAGCCCGTCCGGTCCCCAAGAGACCCAGTACTTC.

Points on this clonotype: A much larger clone lies a single base off, so this may be a read error. This rearrangement joins TRBV25-1 to TRBJ2-1, with D tentatively TRBD1 (7 bases). This CDR3 contains 15 residues. Germline V gene sequence: CDR1 MGHDK, CDR2 SYGVNS. The CDR3 DNA is TGTGTCAGCAGTGAATTCAGGGGGGCCCACAATGAGCAGTTCTTC. It translates to CVSSEFRGAHNEQFF.

This clonotype was seen ten or more times. The rearrangement links TRBV29-1 to TRBJ1-2, with D possibly being TRBD1 (6 bases). The V and J ends lost 6 bases and 1 base respectively, with 15 bases between them. The germline V gene encodes CDR1 SQVTM and CDR2 ANQGSEA. CDR3 length equals 14 residues. The CDR3 sequence is CSVNRDTSNYGYTF. The CDR3 DNA sequence: TGCAGCGTCAACCGGGACACCAGTAACTATGGCTACACCTTC.

The rearrangement uses TRBV28 and TRBJ2-1, with 9 nucleotides matching TRBD2. Germline values: CDR1 MDHEN, CDR2 SYDVKM. The CDR3 totals 20 residues. V lost 3 bases and J lost 5; bases outside the gene matches: 20. The CDR3 here is CASSLVAGELRTMEDNEQFF. The CDR3 region has the DNA TGTGCCAGCAGTTTGGTAGCGGGAGAATTACGGACAATGGAGGACAATGAGCAGTTCTTC.

This clonotype was observed a handful of times. The rearrangement links TRBV7-9 to TRBJ1-2, with D uncertain. CDR1 is SEHNR, CDR2 FQNEAQ, per germline (reference sequence). The CDR3 extends over 12 amino acids. V was cut by 3 bases and J by 7 bases, with 9 bases left in between. CDR3 coding DNA: TGTGCCAGCAGCTTCGGGCAGTCTGGCTACACCTTC. Translation: CASSFGQSGYTF.

The V and J genes are TRBV20-1 and TRBJ2-5; 8 bases map to TRBD1. The germline V gene encodes CDR1 DFQATT and CDR2 SNEGSKA (reference sequence). The V segment lost 0 bases and the J segment 13 bases; nucleotides outside the gene matches: 10. There are 13 residues in the CDR3. The chain's CDR3 is CSARDRQGAARYF. In DNA, the CDR3 is TGCAGTGCTAGAGATCGGCAGGGGGCTGCCCGGTACTTC.

To note about this clonotype: A much larger clone lies a single base off, so this may be a read error. Written as DNA, the CDR3 is TGCAGCGGGACAGACAGAGGACAAGCTTTCTTT. Amino acid sequence: CSGTDRGQAFF. J is TRBJ1-1 and V is TRBV29-1, with D tentatively TRBD1 (6 bases). This CDR3 has 11 residues. Per germline, CDR1 SQVTM and CDR2 ANQGSEA. V was pared by 7 bases and J by 9 bases, with 15 bases between.

This sequence joins TRBV25-1 and TRBJ2-1; no clear D gene. There are 15 residues in the CDR3. The V end lost 2 bases, the J end lost 0 bases, and 8 bases lay between the germline ends. The V gene's germline CDR1 is MGHDK and CDR2 SYGVNS. The CDR3 DNA reads TGTGCCAGCAGTGAAACCTCGAACTCCTACAATGAGCAGTTCTTC. Its translation: CASSETSNSYNEQFF.

This clonotype has a handful of counts. In DNA, the CDR3 is TGTGCCAGCAGCCAAGGCGGGCATCAGCCCCAGCATTTT. It yields the protein CASSQGGHQPQHF. The chain has TRBV14 and TRBJ1-5, with D uncertain. The CDR3 runs to 13 residues. The germline V and J ends were trimmed by 1 base and 5 bases, with 6 bases remaining between them. The germline V gene encodes CDR1 SGHDN and CDR2 FVKESK.

This clonotype was recorded a few times. The chain couples TRBV4-1 to TRBJ2-7; TRBD1 aligns across 8 bases. CDR3 length: 17 residues. The V and J ends lost 4 bases and 6 bases, in that order; junction bases with no gene match: 17. The germline V gene has CDR1 MGHRA and CDR2 YSYEKL. The CDR3 nucleotides are TGCGCCAGCAGCCTCTTAGGACAGGGTTGGCAAAGAGGCGAGCAGTACTTC. The encoded protein is CASSLLGQGWQRGEQYF.

The J gene is TRBJ2-5, the V gene TRBV18, with D maybe TRBD2 (5 bases). Germline lookup yields CDR1 KGHSH and CDR2 LQKENI. The CDR3 spans 11 residues. Written as DNA, the CDR3 is TGTTATCGGGAACCTTCGGAGACCCAGTACTTC. This encodes CYREPSETQYF.

The CDR3 loop reads CASSSTSGRAEEQYF. For the CDR3, the DNA is TGCGCCAGCAGCTCGACTAGCGGGAGGGCCGAGGAGCAGTACTTC. The V call is TRBV5-1, the J call TRBJ2-5; 14 positions match TRBD2. The ends lost 3 bases at V and 11 bases at J; junction bases unmatched: 9. The length of the CDR3 is 15 residues. Germline V CDR1 and CDR2: SGHRS, YFSETQ.

In its sample, this clonotype was seen a few times. This sequence joins TRBV28 and TRBJ2-3; 10 bases line up with TRBD2. J was trimmed by 14 bases and V by 3 bases; bases with no gene match: 23. Germline V CDR1 and CDR2: MDHEN, SYDVKM. This CDR3 is built from 18 residues. The DNA for the CDR3 is TGTGCCAGCAGTTTCCAGGGGCGACTAGCGGGCAGGCACAGATACGCGTATTTT. It encodes CASSFQGRLAGRHRYAYF.

The CDR3: CASSAVPETQYF. CDR3 nucleotide sequence: TGCGCCAGCAGTGCTGTGCCGGAGACCCAGTACTTC. The genes are TRBV10-2 and TRBJ2-4; D is undetermined. Near its end, the DNA agrees better with TRBJ2-5, so the J call may be wrong. The CDR3 loop spans 12 amino acids. Germline CDR1 reads WSHSY; CDR2 reads SAAADI.

This chain connects TRBV15 to TRBJ2-5; tentative D call: TRBD2 (6 bases). The CDR3 is made up of 16 amino acids. Germline CDR1 and CDR2: LNHNV and YYDKDF (reference sequence). Deletions cut 0 bases from V and 11 bases from J, with 22 bases between. CDR3 sequence: CATSRDRLARNDEQYF. The CDR3 coding sequence is TGTGCCACCAGCAGAGATAGGCTAGCGAGAAACGATGAGCAGTACTTC.

This clonotype was seen more than once but under ten times. The chain couples TRBV29-1 to TRBJ2-1; D is undetermined. The CDR3 is 11 amino acids. Looked up from germline, CDR1 is SQVTM and CDR2 is ANQGSEA. V gave up 3 bases and J gave up 3 bases, with 3 bases separating them. Here the CDR3 DNA reads TGCAGCGTTGACCGCTACAATGAGCAGTTCTTC. Its translation: CSVDRYNEQFF.

V gene TRBV5-1 combines with J gene TRBJ1-5; D ambiguous. Germline assignment: CDR1 SGHRS and CDR2 YFSETQ. Between the trimmed V and J ends, which lost 5 bases and 3 bases, there was a span of 12 bases. The CDR3 contains 14 residues. The CDR3 is CASSAGANNQPQHF. The CDR3 coding sequence is TGCGCCAGCAGTGCCGGAGCTAACAATCAGCCCCAGCATTTT.

The chain carries TRBV2 and TRBJ2-4; 8 bases line up with TRBD2. Matching the DNA end better, TRBJ2-7 makes the J call doubtful. Per germline, CDR1 SNHLY and CDR2 FYNNEI. This CDR3 is 18 amino acids long. As DNA, the CDR3 is TGTGCCAGCAGTGCGGACACGCCGGGAGCGGGAGTCTCCTACGAGCAGTACTTC. Amino acid sequence: CASSADTPGAGVSYEQYF.